A single sample is the source of the 12 T cell receptor beta chains below, sequenced in a study of CD8+ T cells in alopecia areata (dated by TCRdb to 2017 to 2018). Explained via the paper, the time point label denotes: 24 weeks on oral tofacitinib. In the paper's terms, the treatment or condition label means: oral pan-JAK inhibitor, 5-10 mg twice daily. Library preparation employed the immunoSEQ multiplex PCR assay. RNA was extracted from all samples and reverse transcribed into cDNA, which served as template for TCR sequencing. The source is immuneACCESS, and TCRdb retained only in-frame sequences with V and J called. Part of the clones is not carried over; for the studies checked, unresolved V genes explain less than half of this, and the remainder is unexplained. Within this sample are over 150,000 clones, with roughly 53% of them counted one time only. 11% of the sample is taken by the ten largest.

The material sequenced was CD8+ T cells sorted from blood, taken at week 24, from a patient treated with tofacitinib. The receptors shown here come from a human donor with alopecia areata.

This clone was picked up a small number of times. Other DNA sequences in the same sample also yield this CDR3. The chain carries TRBV6-5 and TRBJ1-1; D not certain. Deletions cut 0 bases from V and 1 base from J, with 6 bases between. This CDR3 comprises 14 residues. Germline CDR1 MNHEY, CDR2 SVGAGI. DNA of the CDR3: TGTGCCAGCAGTTACTCGGAGGGGAACACTGAAGCTTTCTTT. Translated, it gives CASSYSEGNTEAFF.

V usage is TRBV11-2 and J usage is TRBJ1-2; tentative D call: TRBD1 (6 bases). Germline CDR1 SGHAT, CDR2 FQNNGV. The CDR3 loop spans 13 amino acids. V was trimmed by 1 base and J by 6 bases, leaving 9 bases between them. The CDR3 DNA reads TGTGCCAGCAGCTTAGGATCAGGGGATGGCTACACCTTC. Amino acid sequence: CASSLGSGDGYTF.

The chain employs TRBV29-1 and TRBJ2-7; weak D call: TRBD2 (6 bases). Trimming removed 4 bases from V and 2 bases from J, with 18 bases in between. Germline CDR1 is SQVTM and CDR2 is ANQGSEA. The CDR3 has 15 residues. The CDR3 loop is CSVANPSVSPYEQYF. CDR3 bases: TGCAGCGTTGCCAACCCTAGCGTATCGCCCTACGAGCAGTACTTC.

The V call is TRBV6-6, the J call TRBJ2-2; possible D gene TRBD1, 5 bases. Germline V gene sequence: CDR1 MNHNY, CDR2 SVGAGI (reference sequence). The CDR3 length is 15 residues. The germline V and J ends were trimmed by 5 bases and 2 bases, with 12 bases remaining between them. The CDR3 DNA is TGTGCCAGCAGTAGTACAGGAGATAACACCGGGGAGCTGTTTTTT. Its protein is CASSSTGDNTGELFF.

This clone occurred a few times. The V and J genes are TRBV4-3 and TRBJ2-7; D gene uncertain. This CDR3 has 15 amino acids. The V gene lost 1 base and the J gene lost 3 bases, with 13 bases spanning the gap. CDR1 LGHNA and CDR2 YSLEER come from the germline V gene. CDR3 nucleotide sequence: TGCGCCAGCAGCCAAGGTCTCGACAATATCTACGAGCAGTACTTC. Its translation: CASSQGLDNIYEQYF.

This clone was picked up a small number of times. This sequence joins TRBV29-1 and TRBJ2-7; 7 bases are shared with TRBD2. This CDR3 has 13 amino acids. Germline trimming cut 5 bases from V and 0 bases from J; bases unmatched to any gene: 4. Germline values: CDR1 SQVTM, CDR2 ANQGSEA. This CDR3 is CSVLRGNSYEQYF. The CDR3 nucleotides read TGCAGCGTTCTGCGGGGGAACTCCTACGAGCAGTACTTC.

The chain uses TRBV4-3 and TRBJ2-7; 8 bases agree with TRBD2. The CDR3 is 15 amino acids. Trimming at V came to 0 bases and at J to 3 bases, leaving 4 bases not matched to a gene. CDR1 and CDR2 from the germline V gene are LGHNA and YSLEER. The CDR3 DNA sequence: TGCGCCAGCAGCCAAGACAGGACTAGCAACTACGAGCAGTACTTC. Protein product: CASSQDRTSNYEQYF.

The chain uses TRBV6-6 and TRBJ1-6; 7 nucleotides match TRBD1. The CDR3 length is 15 residues. Per the germline V gene, CDR1 is MNHNY and CDR2 is SVGAGI (reference sequence). The junction had 9 bases not matched to a gene; V was cut back by 6 bases and J by 7 bases. The CDR3 reads CASRFGTEKNSPLHF. The CDR3 DNA sequence: TGTGCCAGCAGGTTCGGGACAGAGAAAAATTCACCCCTCCACTTT.

The chain has TRBV7-2 and TRBJ2-1; TRBD2 matches at 14 bases. V gave up 5 bases and J gave up 0 bases; unmatched junction bases: 9. Germline V CDR1 and CDR2: SGHTA, FQGNSA. There are 19 residues in the CDR3. The CDR3 nucleotides are TGTGCCAGCAGCCTCTGGACTAGCGGGGGGCCGAGCTCCTACAATGAGCAGTTCTTC. The encoded protein is CASSLWTSGGPSSYNEQFF.

This clone was detected a few times. The chain is built from TRBV4-3 and TRBJ2-7, with D unresolved. Trimming stripped 0 bases from V and 4 bases from J, with 16 bases between. Germline V gene lookup returns CDR1 LGHNA and CDR2 YSLEER. This CDR3 is 16 amino acids long. The CDR3 DNA sequence: TGCGCCAGCAGCCAAGATTTAACAACAGCTTCATACGAGCAGTACTTC. Amino acids: CASSQDLTTASYEQYF.

V usage is TRBV6-5 and J usage is TRBJ2-7, with 7 bases aligning to TRBD2. With V trimmed by 1 base and J by 7 bases, 4 bases remained unmatched. The CDR3 spans 13 residues. Germline V CDR1 and CDR2: MNHEY, SVGAGI. As DNA, the CDR3 is TGTGCCAGCAGTTACTTGGGGGGGGAAGAGCAGTACTTC. This encodes CASSYLGGEEQYF.

This clone was observed once. The rearrangement uses TRBV27 and TRBJ2-1; D unresolved. With 6 bases removed from V and 4 bases from J, the gap between germline ends came to 10 bases. CDR1 and CDR2 from the germline V gene are MNHEY and SMNVEV (reference sequence). This CDR3 is 13 amino acids long. For the CDR3, the DNA is TGTGCCAGCAGCCCAAGGTCGTACAATGAGCAGTTCTTC. This translates into CASSPRSYNEQFF.